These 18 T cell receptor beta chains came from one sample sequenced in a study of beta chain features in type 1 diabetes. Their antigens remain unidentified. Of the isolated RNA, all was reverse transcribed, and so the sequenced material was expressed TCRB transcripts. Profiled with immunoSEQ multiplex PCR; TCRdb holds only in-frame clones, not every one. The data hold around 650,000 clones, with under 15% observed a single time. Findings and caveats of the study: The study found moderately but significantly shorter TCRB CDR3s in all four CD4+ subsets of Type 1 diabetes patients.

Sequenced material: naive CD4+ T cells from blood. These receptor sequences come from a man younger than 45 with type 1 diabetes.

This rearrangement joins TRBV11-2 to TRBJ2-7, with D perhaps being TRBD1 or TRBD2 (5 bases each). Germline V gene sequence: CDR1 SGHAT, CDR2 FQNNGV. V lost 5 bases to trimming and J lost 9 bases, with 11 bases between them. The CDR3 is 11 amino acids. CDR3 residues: CASSPSGTQYF. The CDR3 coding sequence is TGTGCCAGCAGCCCTTCCGGGACGCAGTACTTC.

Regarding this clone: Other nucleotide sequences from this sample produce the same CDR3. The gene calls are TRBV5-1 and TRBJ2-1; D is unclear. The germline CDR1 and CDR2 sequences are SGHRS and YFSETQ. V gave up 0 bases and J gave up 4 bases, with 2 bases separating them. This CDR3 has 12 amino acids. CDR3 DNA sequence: TGCGCCAGCAGCTTGGATTACAATGAGCAGTTCTTC. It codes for CASSLDYNEQFF.

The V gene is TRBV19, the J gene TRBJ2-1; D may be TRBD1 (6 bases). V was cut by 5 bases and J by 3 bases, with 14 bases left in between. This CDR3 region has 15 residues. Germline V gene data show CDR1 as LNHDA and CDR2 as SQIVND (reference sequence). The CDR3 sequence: CASSGPGDFYNEQFF. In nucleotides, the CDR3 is TGTGCCAGTAGTGGCCCAGGGGATTTCTACAATGAGCAGTTCTTC.

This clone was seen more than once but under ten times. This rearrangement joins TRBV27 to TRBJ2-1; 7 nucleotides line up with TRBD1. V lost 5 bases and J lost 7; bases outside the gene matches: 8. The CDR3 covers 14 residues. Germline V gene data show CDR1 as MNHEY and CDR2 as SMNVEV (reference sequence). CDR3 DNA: TGTGCCAGCAGTCCCGGACAGGTGGGGAATGAGCAGTTCTTC. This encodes CASSPGQVGNEQFF.

CDR3: CASGRGEMDTEAFF. The CDR3 DNA follows: TGTGCCAGCGGCCGGGGGGAGATGGACACTGAAGCTTTCTTT. This rearrangement joins TRBV27 to TRBJ1-1; TRBD1 might be the D (5 bases). Between the trimmed V and J ends, which lost 8 bases and 3 bases, there was a span of 16 bases. Germline lookup yields CDR1 MNHEY and CDR2 SMNVEV (reference sequence). The CDR3 spans 14 residues.

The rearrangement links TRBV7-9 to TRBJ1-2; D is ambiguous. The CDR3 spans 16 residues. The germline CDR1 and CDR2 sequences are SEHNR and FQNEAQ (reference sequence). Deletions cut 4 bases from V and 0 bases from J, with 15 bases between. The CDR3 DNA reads TGTGCCAGCAGCTACCCAACTCCTTCTGCTAACTATGGCTACACCTTC. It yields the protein CASSYPTPSANYGYTF.

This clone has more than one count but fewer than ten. The chain's CDR3 is CASSVNGQNTEAFF. Written as DNA, the CDR3 is TGTGCCAGCAGCGTAAATGGACAGAACACTGAAGCTTTCTTT. V gene TRBV9 combines with J gene TRBJ1-1; tentative D call: TRBD1 (5 bases). CDR1 is SGDLS and CDR2 is YYNGEE in the germline V gene. Deletions cut 1 base from V and 1 base from J, with 8 bases between. CDR3 length: 14 amino acids.

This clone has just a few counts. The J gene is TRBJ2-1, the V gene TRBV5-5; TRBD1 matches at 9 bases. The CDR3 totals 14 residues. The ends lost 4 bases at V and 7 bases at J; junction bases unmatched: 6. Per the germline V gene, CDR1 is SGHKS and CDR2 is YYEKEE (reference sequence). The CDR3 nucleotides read TGTGCCAGCAGCGTTTGGGACAGGGAGAATGAGCAGTTCTTC. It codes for CASSVWDRENEQFF.

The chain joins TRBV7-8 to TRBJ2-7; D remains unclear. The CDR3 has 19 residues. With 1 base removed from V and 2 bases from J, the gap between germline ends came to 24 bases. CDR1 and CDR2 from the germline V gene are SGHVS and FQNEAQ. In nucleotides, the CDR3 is TGTGCCAGCAGCTTAGTAGTGAAGACCACGGCCTCCCCAACCTACGAGCAGTACTTC. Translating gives CASSLVVKTTASPTYEQYF.

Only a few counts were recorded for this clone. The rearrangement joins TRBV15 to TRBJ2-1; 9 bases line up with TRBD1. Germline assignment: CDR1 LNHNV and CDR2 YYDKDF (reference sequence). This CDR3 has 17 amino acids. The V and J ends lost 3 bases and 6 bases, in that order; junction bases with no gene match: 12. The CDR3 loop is CATSSPGTGSSSNEQFF. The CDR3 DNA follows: TGTGCCACCAGCAGTCCTGGGACAGGGTCCAGCTCCAATGAGCAGTTCTTC.

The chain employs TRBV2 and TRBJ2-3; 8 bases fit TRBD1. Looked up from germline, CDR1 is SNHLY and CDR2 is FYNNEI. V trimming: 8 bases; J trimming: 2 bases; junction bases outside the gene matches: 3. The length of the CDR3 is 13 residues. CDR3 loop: CASRTGSTDTQYF. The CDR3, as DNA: TGTGCCAGCCGGACAGGGTCCACAGATACGCAGTATTTT.

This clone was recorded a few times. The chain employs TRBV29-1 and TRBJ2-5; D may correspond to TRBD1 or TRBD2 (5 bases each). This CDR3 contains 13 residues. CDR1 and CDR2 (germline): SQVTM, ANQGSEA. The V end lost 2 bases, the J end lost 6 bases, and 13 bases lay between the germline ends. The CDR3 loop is CSVERVEGQTQYF. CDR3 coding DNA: TGCAGCGTTGAAAGGGTAGAGGGGCAGACCCAGTACTTC.

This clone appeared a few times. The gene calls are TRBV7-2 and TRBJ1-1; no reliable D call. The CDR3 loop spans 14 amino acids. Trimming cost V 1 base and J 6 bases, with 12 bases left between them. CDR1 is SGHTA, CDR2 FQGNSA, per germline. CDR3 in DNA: TGTGCCAGCAGCTTAGTGGGCTGGGCCCCTGAAGCTTTCTTT. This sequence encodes CASSLVGWAPEAFF.

CDR3 coding DNA: TGTGCCAGCAGCGGCTCGGGACAGGGGTGGGAGACCCAGTACTTC. This sequence encodes CASSGSGQGWETQYF. J is TRBJ2-5 and V is TRBV7-9, with 10 bases identical to TRBD1. CDR1 is SEHNR and CDR2 is FQNEAQ in the germline V gene (reference sequence). J gave up 5 bases and V 5 bases, and 8 bases lay outside the gene matches. This CDR3 is built from 15 residues.

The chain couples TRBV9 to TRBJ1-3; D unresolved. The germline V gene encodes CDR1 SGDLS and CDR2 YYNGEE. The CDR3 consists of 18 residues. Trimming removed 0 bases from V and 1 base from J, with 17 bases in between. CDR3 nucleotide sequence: TGTGCCAGCAGCGTAGATCCGGGGTGGTTAGTTTCTGGAAACACCATATATTTT. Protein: CASSVDPGWLVSGNTIYF.

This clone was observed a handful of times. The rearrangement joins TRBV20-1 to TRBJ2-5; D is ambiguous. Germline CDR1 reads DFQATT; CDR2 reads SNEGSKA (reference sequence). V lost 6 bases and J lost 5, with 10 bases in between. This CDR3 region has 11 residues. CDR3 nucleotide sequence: TGCAGTGCCATATCCGCGGAGACCCAGTACTTC. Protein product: CSAISAETQYF.

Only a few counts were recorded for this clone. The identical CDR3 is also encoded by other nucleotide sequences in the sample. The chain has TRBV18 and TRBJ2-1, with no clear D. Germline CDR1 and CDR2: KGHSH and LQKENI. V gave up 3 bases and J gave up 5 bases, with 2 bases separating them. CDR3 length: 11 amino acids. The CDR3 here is CASSPNNEQFF. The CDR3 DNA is TGTGCCAGCTCACCGAACAATGAGCAGTTCTTC.

The CDR3 sequence is CASSLGETGLEQYF. CDR3 bases: TGTGCCAGCAGCTTGGGAGAAACAGGGCTCGAGCAGTACTTC. This rearrangement joins TRBV11-2 to TRBJ2-7; D might be TRBD1 (6 bases). The CDR3 covers 14 residues. The V and J ends lost 3 bases and 6 bases respectively, with 15 bases between them. CDR1 and CDR2 from the germline V gene are SGHAT and FQNNGV.